Below, 22 T cell receptor beta chains from the same sample are listed, as sequenced in a study of blood T cell repertoires in COVID-19. The assay was immunoSEQ multiplex PCR, and TCRdb's table has in-frame clones only and misses some. The data hold roughly 160,000 clones, with about 83% observed a single time. The sequencing input was peripheral blood. Receptor source: a woman between 65 and 79 years old who had recovered from COVID-19.

With regard to this clone: One base away lies a much larger clone, so this may be a sequencing read error. The chain carries TRBV4-2 and TRBJ2-1; 11 bases match TRBD2. Germline CDR1 is LGHNA and CDR2 is YNFKEQ. With 4 bases clipped from V and 5 bases from J, the junction kept 7 bases outside the gene matches. CDR3 length equals 16 residues. CDR3 DNA: TGTGCCAGCAGCCGGGCCGGGACTAGCGGCAACAATGAGCAGTTCTTC. It codes for CASSRAGTSGNNEQFF.

The genes are TRBV4-1 and TRBJ1-2; D is possibly TRBD1 (6 bases). There are 14 residues in the CDR3. Germline V lookup: CDR1 MGHRA, CDR2 YSYEKL. V lost 0 bases and J 9 bases, leaving 14 bases between the germline ends. Here the CDR3 DNA reads TGCGCCAGCAGCCAAGAAAGGGGGTCTGGAAGCTACACCTTC. Protein product: CASSQERGSGSYTF.

The chain recombines TRBV9 with TRBJ2-5; D gene uncertain. The CDR3 spans 14 residues. V was cut by 0 bases and J by 2 bases, with 8 bases left in between. Germline CDR1 is SGDLS and CDR2 is YYNGEE. The CDR3: CASSVGAAQETQYF. CDR3 sequence (DNA): TGTGCCAGCAGCGTAGGGGCAGCTCAAGAGACCCAGTACTTC.

J is TRBJ2-2 and V is TRBV28; 7 bases agree with TRBD2. In germline, CDR1 is MDHEN, CDR2 SYDVKM. The CDR3 consists of 16 residues. Losses at the gene ends were 4 bases for V and 3 bases for J; bases not matched to a gene: 8. The CDR3 here is CASSSTIGRDTGELFF. DNA of the CDR3: TGTGCCAGCAGTTCCACTATAGGGAGGGACACCGGGGAGCTGTTTTTT.

There are a few counts of this clone. The gene calls are TRBV7-3 and TRBJ2-5; maybe TRBD1 (5 bases). V lost 2 bases and J lost 5, with 12 bases in between. Germline V CDR1 and CDR2: SGHTA, FQGTGA. This CDR3 comprises 14 residues. This chain's CDR3 is CASSLRSGRETQYF. For the CDR3, the DNA is TGTGCCAGCAGCTTACGGTCAGGGCGGGAGACCCAGTACTTC. The whole variable domain, filled in from reference TRBV7-3 and TRBJ2-5, reads GAGVSQTPSNKVTEKGKYVELRCDPISGHTALYWYRQSLGQGPEFLIYFQGTGAADDSGLPNDRFFAVRPEGSVSTLKIQRTERGDSAVYLCASSLRSGRETQYFGPGTRLLVL.

The genes are TRBV7-2 and TRBJ2-1; TRBD2 agrees at 13 bases. The germline gives CDR1 SGHTA, CDR2 FQGNSA. Trimming took 1 base from V and 5 from J; bases not matched to a gene: 2. The CDR3 totals 16 residues. For the CDR3, the DNA is TGTGCCAGCAGCTTAGACGGGACTAGCGGGAACAATGAGCAGTTCTTC. This codes for CASSLDGTSGNNEQFF. Together with reference TRBV7-2 and TRBJ2-1, the CDR3 gives the full variable domain: GAGVSQSPSNKVTEKGKDVELRCDPISGHTALYWYRQSLGQGLEFLIYFQGNSAPDKSGLPSDRFSAERTGGSVSTLTIQRTQQEDSAVYLCASSLDGTSGNNEQFFGPGTRLTVL.

CDR3 amino acids: CSAQDGYGYTF. CDR3 coding DNA: TGCAGTGCTCAGGATGGCTATGGCTACACCTTC. V and J are TRBV20-1 and TRBJ1-2; D is unresolved. Per germline, CDR1 DFQATT and CDR2 SNEGSKA (reference sequence). The CDR3 length is 11 residues. Trimming pared 5 bases from V and 4 bases from J, leaving 8 bases between.

CDR3 DNA: TGTGCCAGCAGCCGCGAGGGGGGGACTGAAGCTTTCTTT. It is translated as CASSREGGTEAFF. This chain connects TRBV7-9 to TRBJ1-1; TRBD1 is a possible D gene (6 bases). CDR1 is SEHNR and CDR2 is FQNEAQ in the germline V gene (reference sequence). This CDR3 spans 13 amino acids. Trimming took off 5 bases at V and 5 bases at J, with 12 bases between the two ends.

J is TRBJ1-4 and V is TRBV27; D is possibly TRBD1 (5 bases). The CDR3 is 14 amino acids. The V end lost 8 bases, the J end lost 7 bases, and 17 bases lay between the germline ends. Per the germline V gene, CDR1 is MNHEY and CDR2 is SMNVEV (reference sequence). CDR3 amino acids: CASGYLGGGEKLFF. For the CDR3, the DNA is TGTGCCAGCGGTTATTTGGGGGGAGGTGAAAAACTGTTTTTT.

In its sample, this clone was seen a few times. The CDR3 bases are TGTGCCACCAGTGATTTTGCGGGAGTAAACACAGATACGCAGTATTTT. This translates into CATSDFAGVNTDTQYF. The rearrangement uses TRBV24-1 and TRBJ2-3; 7 positions agree with TRBD2. The CDR3 length is 16 residues. Trimming took 1 base from V and 2 from J; bases not matched to a gene: 5. Germline V gene lookup returns CDR1 KGHDR and CDR2 SFDVKD.

This clone was seen once. V is TRBV2 and J is TRBJ1-2; possible D gene TRBD1, 5 bases. Trimming took off 7 bases at V and 0 bases at J, with 6 bases between the two ends. The CDR3 length is 12 residues. Germline loops: CDR1 SNHLY, CDR2 FYNNEI. CDR3 residues: CASKGSNYGYTF. CDR3 nucleotide sequence: TGTGCCAGCAAGGGGTCTAACTATGGCTACACCTTC. The complete variable domain, with remaining parts taken from reference TRBV2 and TRBJ1-2, reads EPEVTQTPSHQVTQMGQEVILRCVPISNHLYFYWYRQILGQKVEFLVSFYNNEISEKSEIFDDQFSVERPDGSNFTLKIRSTKLEDSAMYFCASKGSNYGYTFGSGTRLTVV.

J is TRBJ2-5 and V is TRBV5-4, with a possible D match to TRBD2 (6 bases). The CDR3 covers 14 residues. Looked up from germline, CDR1 is SGHNT and CDR2 is YYREEE (reference sequence). V lost 0 bases and J lost 3, with 9 bases in between. The CDR3 reads CASSLVGGEETQYF. CDR3 bases: TGTGCCAGCAGCTTGGTGGGGGGAGAAGAGACCCAGTACTTC.

There are many counts of this clone. V and J are TRBV2 and TRBJ2-6; the D is unclear. Germline lookup yields CDR1 SNHLY and CDR2 FYNNEI. Trimming took 0 bases from V and 11 from J, leaving 11 bases between them. This CDR3 comprises 14 residues. The CDR3 region is CASSEAVVGDVLTF. The CDR3 nucleotides are TGTGCCAGCAGTGAAGCGGTGGTTGGAGACGTCCTGACTTTC.

The genes are TRBV7-2 and TRBJ2-7, with D perhaps TRBD2 (5 bases). CDR3 length equals 15 residues. The germline V gene encodes CDR1 SGHTA and CDR2 FQGNSA. The V gene lost 1 base and the J gene lost 3 bases, with 13 bases spanning the gap. The CDR3 DNA sequence: TGTGCCAGCAGCTTAGGCGGCGGAGGATACTACGAGCAGTACTTC. Residues: CASSLGGGGYYEQYF.

The chain couples TRBV28 to TRBJ2-3; TRBD2 matches at 11 bases. The germline V gene encodes CDR1 MDHEN and CDR2 SYDVKM. J was trimmed by 3 bases and V by 5 bases; bases with no gene match: 7. The CDR3 contains 16 residues. Written as DNA, the CDR3 is TGTGCCAGCAGTGATAGCGGGAGGGTTGAGACAGATACGCAGTATTTT. It specifies CASSDSGRVETDTQYF.

Written as DNA, the CDR3 is TGTGCCAGCAGTCCCCCAGGGACTAGCGGCACAGATACGCAGTATTTT. It specifies CASSPPGTSGTDTQYF. This sequence joins TRBV6-6 and TRBJ2-3, with TRBD2 matching 10 bases. Germline lookup yields CDR1 MNHNY and CDR2 SVGAGI (reference sequence). V dropped 5 bases and J dropped 1; count of bases not matched to a gene: 6. The CDR3 runs 16 residues.

V is TRBV7-2 and J is TRBJ1-5; D uncertain. The CDR3 has 14 residues. Trimming removed 5 bases from V and 2 bases from J, with 10 bases in between. Germline assignment: CDR1 SGHTA and CDR2 FQGNSA. Here the CDR3 reads CASSRLGRNQPQHF. CDR3 sequence (DNA): TGTGCCAGCAGCCGCTTGGGCCGCAATCAGCCCCAGCATTTT.

The rearrangement uses TRBV10-3 and TRBJ2-7; a possible D gene is TRBD2 (5 bases). CDR1 and CDR2 from the germline V gene are ENHRY and SYGVKD. Trimming took 4 bases from V and 0 from J, leaving 7 bases between them. This CDR3 comprises 13 residues. The CDR3 sequence is CAISGTDSYEQYF. In DNA form, the CDR3 reads TGTGCCATCAGTGGGACTGACTCCTACGAGCAGTACTTC.

CDR3 sequence: CASTKGRGAGEPQHF. The CDR3 DNA is TGTGCCAGTACCAAAGGGCGGGGGGCTGGAGAGCCCCAGCATTTT. The V gene is TRBV19, the J gene TRBJ1-5; tentative D call: TRBD1 (6 bases). V was shortened by 7 bases and J by 8 bases, with 21 bases between the two germline ends. Germline CDR1 is LNHDA and CDR2 is SQIVND (reference sequence). The CDR3 contains 15 residues. The variable domain in full, with the rest retrieved from reference TRBV19 and TRBJ1-5, is DGGITQSPKYLFRKEGQNVTLSCEQNLNHDAMYWYRQDPGQGLRLIYYSQIVNDFQKGDIAEGYSVSREKKESFPLTVTSAQKNPTAFYLCASTKGRGAGEPQHFGDGTRLSIL.

This chain joins TRBV19 and TRBJ1-2, with a weak D call TRBD1 (5 bases). This CDR3 spans 14 amino acids. V lost 1 base and J 2 bases, leaving 8 bases between the germline ends. Looked up from germline, CDR1 is LNHDA and CDR2 is SQIVND (reference sequence). The chain's CDR3 is CASSIGQSNYGYTF. The CDR3 coding sequence is TGTGCCAGTAGTATAGGACAGTCCAACTATGGCTACACCTTC. The variable domain in full, with the rest retrieved from reference TRBV19 and TRBJ1-2, is DGGITQSPKYLFRKEGQNVTLSCEQNLNHDAMYWYRQDPGQGLRLIYYSQIVNDFQKGDIAEGYSVSREKKESFPLTVTSAQKNPTAFYLCASSIGQSNYGYTFGSGTRLTVV.

The V call is TRBV5-1, the J call TRBJ1-1; 8 bases align to TRBD1. The CDR3 spans 14 residues. The J segment lost 4 bases and the V segment lost 2 bases, leaving 4 bases of the junction unmatched. Germline lookup yields CDR1 SGHRS and CDR2 YFSETQ. CDR3 amino acids: CASSLQGVGTEAFF. The DNA of the CDR3 is TGCGCCAGCAGCTTACAGGGGGTCGGCACTGAAGCTTTCTTT.

The V gene is TRBV20-1, the J gene TRBJ2-3; a weak D match, TRBD2 (5 bases). CDR1 and CDR2 from the germline V gene are DFQATT and SNEGSKA (reference sequence). The CDR3 runs 11 residues. CDR3 residues: CSGETTDTQYF. As DNA, the CDR3 is TGCAGCGGGGAAACCACAGATACGCAGTATTTT.